This is a list of T cell receptor beta chains from one sample in a study of blood T cell repertoires in COVID-19. Assay used: immunoSEQ multiplex PCR; TCRdb lists only in-frame clones, some missing. There are over 40,000 clones in the sample; nearly 85% occur only once, and roughly 17% lies in the top ten. Source material: peripheral blood. These receptors were collected from a man aged 35 to 55 with acute or convalescent COVID-19. The CDR3 runs from the conserved cysteine through the conserved F or W. A D gene is named only where the DNA matches it firmly. Rows may omit the clone size; those that give it use once, few, many or a size class.

D,J,V,size,CDR3,DNA
.,TRBJ2-3,TRBV9,.,CASSVEASTDTQYF,TGTGCCAGCAGCGTTGAGGCTAGCACAGATACGCAGTATTTT
.,TRBJ1-4,TRBV3-1/TRBV3-2,.,CASSSLGAGEGEKLFF,TGTGCCAGCAGCTCCCTGGGGGCAGGGGAGGGTGAAAAACTGTTTTTT
TRBD1,TRBJ1-2,TRBV18,.,CASSVTGGGYTF,TGTGCCAGCTCGGTAACAGGGGGCGGCTACACCTTC
.,TRBJ2-1,TRBV5-1,few,CASRQQIDNEQFF,TGCGCCAGCAGACAGCAGATAGACAATGAGCAGTTCTTC
.,TRBJ1-1,TRBV7-8,.,CASSIPGMNTEAFF,TGTGCCAGCAGCATCCCAGGGATGAACACTGAAGCTTTCTTT
.,TRBJ1-2,TRBV2,.,CASTDTLYGYTF,TGTGCCAGCACGGACACCCTCTATGGCTACACCTTC
TRBD2,TRBJ2-1,TRBV18,.,CASSPELAGGDNEQFF,TGTGCCAGCTCACCGGAACTAGCGGGGGGGGATAATGAGCAGTTCTTC
.,TRBJ2-5,TRBV4-1,few,CASSQGGRETQYF,TGCGCCAGCAGCCAAGGGGGGAGGGAGACCCAGTACTTC
.,TRBJ1-5,TRBV5-1,.,CASSRGANQPQHF,TGCGCCAGCAGCAGGGGCGCCAATCAGCCCCAGCATTTT
TRBD1,TRBJ1-6,TRBV18,.,CASSPYRDRGNSPLHF,TGTGCCAGCTCACCCTACCGGGACAGGGGAAATTCACCCCTCCACTTT
.,TRBJ2-6,TRBV28,.,CASTPEGSGANVLTF,TGTGCCAGCACTCCGGAGGGCTCTGGGGCCAACGTCCTGACTTTC
.,TRBJ2-2,TRBV7-2,.,CASSLVQRGATGELFF,TGTGCCAGCAGCTTAGTGCAACGGGGAGCTACCGGGGAGCTGTTTTTT
.,TRBJ2-7,TRBV11-2,.,CASSPIRAGVYEQYF,TGTGCCAGCAGCCCCATTAGGGCCGGGGTCTACGAGCAGTACTTC
.,TRBJ1-2,TRBV12-3/TRBV12-4,.,CASREQGGYGYTF,TGTGCCAGCAGGGAACAGGGTGGATATGGCTACACCTTC
.,TRBJ1-5,TRBV2,.,CASSRGGSNQPQHF,TGTGCCAGCAGTCGGGGGGGAAGCAATCAGCCCCAGCATTTT
.,TRBJ1-4,TRBV11-2,.,CASSLDPSEKLFF,TGTGCCAGCAGCTTAGATCCGAGTGAAAAACTGTTTTTT
.,TRBJ1-2,TRBV5-1,.,CASSLRDGGYYGYTF,TGCGCCAGCAGCCTCCGGGACGGAGGGTACTATGGCTACACCTTC
.,TRBJ2-3,TRBV5-4,.,CASSPASRGSTDTQYF,TGTGCCAGCAGCCCCGCCAGTAGGGGCAGCACAGATACGCAGTATTTT
.,TRBJ1-2,TRBV4-1,.,CASSQGDRRTNYGYTF,TGCGCCAGCAGCCAAGGTGACAGGCGCACTAACTATGGCTACACCTTC
.,TRBJ1-6,TRBV6-5,.,CASSYADSPLHF,TGTGCCAGCAGTTACGCGGATTCACCCCTCCACTTT
.,TRBJ2-2,TRBV3-1/TRBV3-2,.,CASSIEGARTGELFF,TGTGCCAGCAGCATAGAAGGGGCGCGGACCGGGGAGCTGTTTTTT
TRBD1,TRBJ1-4,TRBV13,.,CASSLGTGFSANEKLFF,TGTGCCAGCAGCTTAGGGACAGGGTTTTCGGCTAATGAAAAACTGTTTTTT
TRBD2,TRBJ2-3,TRBV3-1/TRBV3-2,.,CASSPWTSGDTDTQYF,TGTGCCAGCAGTCCGTGGACTAGCGGGGACACAGATACGCAGTATTTT
.,TRBJ1-6,TRBV2,.,CASRTPVAGRKSPLHF,TGTGCCAGCAGAACCCCCGTTGCAGGTCGGAAATCACCCCTCCACTTT
.,TRBJ1-1,TRBV10-1,once,CASSERGLGSAFF,TGCGCCAGCAGTGAGCGGGGACTCGGGTCGGCTTTCTTT
.,TRBJ1-5,TRBV6-1,.,CASSEIGGSSNQPQHF,TGTGCCAGCAGTGAAATTGGGGGGAGCAGCAATCAGCCCCAGCATTTT
.,TRBJ1-2,TRBV3-1/TRBV3-2,.,CASSPVNRGEANYGYTF,TGTGCCAGCAGCCCTGTCAATCGCGGGGAAGCTAACTATGGCTACACCTTC
.,TRBJ1-1,TRBV18,.,CASSFSGEMGTEAFF,TGTGCCAGCTCATTCTCCGGGGAGATGGGCACTGAAGCTTTCTTT
.,TRBJ1-1,TRBV15,.,CATSRDAGAEAFF,TGTGCCACCAGCAGAGACGCCGGAGCTGAAGCTTTCTTT
TRBD1,TRBJ2-7,TRBV28,.,CASAAGGRGEQYF,TGTGCCAGCGCCGCAGGGGGCAGAGGCGAGCAGTACTTC
.,TRBJ1-5,TRBV2,.,CASRARVGQPQHF,TGTGCCAGCCGGGCCAGGGTGGGTCAGCCCCAGCATTTT
TRBD2,TRBJ2-1,TRBV18,.,CASSPQRELFNEQFF,TGTGCCAGCTCACCCCAGCGGGAGTTATTCAATGAGCAGTTCTTC
TRBD2,TRBJ2-7,TRBV5-1,once,CASSLVAGVVDEQYF,TGCGCCAGCAGCTTGGTTGCGGGAGTGGTCGACGAGCAGTACTTC
.,TRBJ2-3,TRBV2,.,CASRPSLATDTQYF,TGTGCCAGCAGACCATCGTTGGCCACAGATACGCAGTATTTT
.,TRBJ2-5,TRBV7-9,.,CASSLWSQAGTQYF,TGTGCCAGCAGCTTATGGTCGCAAGCCGGGACCCAGTACTTC
.,TRBJ2-1,TRBV5-5,.,CASSQGGSRRNEQFF,TGTGCCAGCAGCCAAGGTGGGAGCCGGAGGAATGAGCAGTTCTTC
TRBD1,TRBJ1-2,TRBV5-1,.,CASSLGQGAVNYGYTF,TGCGCCAGCAGCTTAGGACAGGGGGCGGTTAACTATGGCTACACCTTC
TRBD1,TRBJ1-6,TRBV6-5,.,CASSRTGKNSPLHF,TGTGCCAGCAGTCGGACAGGCAAGAACTCACCCCTCCACTTT
TRBD2,TRBJ2-3,TRBV6-5,once,CATGWRGGQDTQYF,TGTGCCACCGGCTGGCGGGGGGGCCAAGATACGCAGTATTTT
TRBD1,TRBJ1-1,TRBV7-9,.,CASSLELGQGGWNTEAFF,TGTGCCAGCAGCTTAGAGTTGGGACAGGGTGGTTGGAACACTGAAGCTTTCTTT
TRBD2,TRBJ2-1,TRBV7-2,.,CASSSGKTSGRASNEQFF,TGTGCCAGCAGCTCGGGGAAGACTAGCGGGAGGGCCTCAAATGAGCAGTTCTTC
TRBD1,TRBJ2-5,TRBV7-8,.,CASSPGQGARMETQYF,TGTGCCAGCAGCCCGGGACAGGGGGCGCGGATGGAGACCCAGTACTTC
.,TRBJ2-7,TRBV5-6,.,CASNHEKRDMYEQYF,TGTGCCAGCAACCATGAAAAAAGGGACATGTACGAGCAGTACTTC